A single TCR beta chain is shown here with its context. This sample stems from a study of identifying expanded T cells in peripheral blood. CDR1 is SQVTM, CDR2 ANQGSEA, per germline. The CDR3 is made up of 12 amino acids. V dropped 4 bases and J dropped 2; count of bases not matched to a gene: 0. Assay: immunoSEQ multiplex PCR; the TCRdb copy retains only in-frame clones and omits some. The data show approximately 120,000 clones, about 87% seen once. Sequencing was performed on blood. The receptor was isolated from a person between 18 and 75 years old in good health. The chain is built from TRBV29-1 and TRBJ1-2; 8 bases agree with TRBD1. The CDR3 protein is CSVGQGNYGYTF. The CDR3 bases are TGCAGCGTTGGACAGGGGAACTATGGCTACACCTTC.